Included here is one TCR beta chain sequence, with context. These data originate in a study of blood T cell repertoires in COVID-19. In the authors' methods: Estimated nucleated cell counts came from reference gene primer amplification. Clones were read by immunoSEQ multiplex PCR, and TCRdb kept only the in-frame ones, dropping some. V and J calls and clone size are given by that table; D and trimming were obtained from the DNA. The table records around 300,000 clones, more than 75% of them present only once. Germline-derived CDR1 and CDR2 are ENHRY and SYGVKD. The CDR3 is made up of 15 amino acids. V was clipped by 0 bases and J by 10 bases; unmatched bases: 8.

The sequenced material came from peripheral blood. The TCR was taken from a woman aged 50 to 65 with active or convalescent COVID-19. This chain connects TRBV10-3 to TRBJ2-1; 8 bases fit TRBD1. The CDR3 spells CAISESSQGAREQFF. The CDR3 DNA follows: TGTGCCATCAGTGAGTCGAGTCAGGGGGCGCGGGAGCAGTTCTTC.